This entry is about one TCR beta chain. This clone was recorded once. Its antigen is still unknown. Per-nucleotide qualities are absent, and no much larger clonotype sits a single base away. Library preparation was by the immunoSEQ multiplex PCR assay. DNA from the CD4+ T cells that had been cultured and isolated underwent TCR beta CDR3 sequencing. The authors processed their data as follows. Non-productive TCR sequences were discarded, and reads were trimmed to the CDR3 region, with only CDR3s of 7 or more amino acids retained. Antigen-specific clonotypes were identified with the MANAFEST web app by comparing expansion in peptide wells against reference cultures. For clones to be considered positive, expansion at FDR<0.05 versus reference and all other wells, an odds ratio above 5, and a frequency above 0.1% in two replicate wells were required. A clonotype was defined as cross-reactive if the clonotype was significantly expanded both in SARS-CoV-2 spike wells and in at least one common cold coronavirus spike condition. CDR3 similarity was assessed by Levenshtein distance with the stringdist R package, and unrooted trees were built with ape in R 3.6.1. The clones in this table, taken by TCRdb from immuneACCESS, are in-frame only. Not every clone is retained; where verified, under half of the shortfall comes from an unresolved V gene, and the cause of the rest is unknown. Clonal size and the V and J genes are those of that table, whereas D and trimming came from the DNA. In all, the sample holds 40,000 to 55,000 clones, and over 65% of those were seen once. The top ten hold 3% to 4.5% of the sample.

CDR1 and CDR2 are drawn from the germline V gene: SGHRS, YFSETQ. Including cysteine and phenylalanine, the CDR3 has 19 amino acids. CDR3 DNA is the only sequence kept; it has 57 bases, read in frame from the first base. V is reduced by 0 bases and J by 0 bases, leaving a spacing of 20 bases between them. After less than 13 days of culture, CD4+ T cells were isolated with the EasySep CD4+ T cell isolation kit. Convalescent patients had PCR-confirmed SARS-CoV-2 infection between March and December 2020, before Alpha, Beta and Delta variants emerged in the United States. Each participant got two doses of an mRNA SARS-CoV-2 vaccine, either BNT162b2 or mRNA-1273. Half of the culture medium was replaced with fresh IL-2-containing medium on days 3 and 7. Unless noted otherwise, every peptide stimulation condition was grown in triplicate wells. Using Ficoll-Paque Plus gradient centrifugation, PBMC were separated from whole blood and then either used fresh or cryopreserved at -140C. Genomic DNA was extracted from cultured CD4+ T cells with the QIAamp micro DNA kit.

The sample is drawn from a study of vaccination effects on CD4 cells after COVID-19 (dated 2022 in TCRdb). Regarding the research as a whole: To identify antigen-specific CD4+ T cell clonotypes by their expansion, the ViraFEST assay first stimulated PBMC with viral peptide pools and then applied TCR sequencing. Altogether, around 11 COVID-19 convalescent patients and 4 SARS-CoV-2-naive healthy vaccine recipients made up the full study. About 2 million PBMC per well were cultured in IMDM with around 5.3% human AB serum, 7.5 to 10 IU/ml IL-2 and gentamicin, plus 10 ug/ml peptides. Post-vaccine samples across the study were collected a median of 72 days after the second dose, with a range of 14 to 241. SARS-CoV-2 spike-specific CD4+ TCR repertoires were compared before and after mRNA vaccination in COVID-19 convalescent patients and in infection-naive vaccine recipients. In the study, cultures from other donors were sequenced using the Oncomine TCR Beta short-read assay on an Illumina iSeq 100. After vaccination, three convalescent patients were sampled at an early time point (day +14) and at a late time point (day +241, +227 and +161, respectively).

What the research found in general, with its limitations: The study was limited by a small number of convalescent patients and lacked early post-infection timepoints. Marked clonal contraction was observed in both infection-induced and vaccine-induced clones at late post-vaccination timepoints, consistent with waning T cell responses. For convalescent patients, new clones induced by the vaccine made up most of the post-vaccine spike-reactive repertoire, and these new clones were largely distinct from the clones induced by infection.

The V and J segments used are TRBV5-1 and TRBJ2-3, with the D gene uncertain. The receptor was isolated from a human donor who had a prior SARS-CoV-2 infection. This specimen consisted of CD4+ T cells from PBMCs cultured without peptide, obtained after COVID-19 vaccination. The CDR3 corresponds to CASSLVGQQSMTSTDTQYF. The sequence in DNA is TGCGCCAGCAGCTTGGTAGGTCAGCAGTCAATGACTAGCACAGATACGCAGTATTTT.